One sample yielded the 26 T cell receptor beta chains listed below, sequenced in a study of shared clonotypes between healthy human individuals. Only in-frame clones appear in the TCRdb table, and some are missing; sequencing was by immunoSEQ multiplex PCR. The table records approximately 2,300,000 clones, 85% to 95% of them present only once. The sequenced sample consisted of naive CD4+ T cells from PBMCs. Subset in this sample: CD45RA+ positively selected. The origin of the receptors is a man aged 18 to 30 in good health. Some clones in this sample may be carry-over from other donors' samples.

This clone appeared once. This rearrangement joins TRBV7-9 to TRBJ2-3, with D tentatively TRBD1 or TRBD2 (5 bases each). Trimming took 5 bases from V and 6 from J, leaving 12 bases between them. The germline V gene has CDR1 SEHNR and CDR2 FQNEAQ (reference sequence). This CDR3 comprises 13 residues. The CDR3 here is CASSPGTGDTQYF. CDR3 nucleotides: TGTGCCAGCAGCCCGGGGACGGGTGATACGCAGTATTTT. The full variable domain, its missing parts supplied by reference TRBV7-9 and TRBJ2-3, is DTGVSQNPRHKITKRGQNVTFRCDPISEHNRLYWYRQTLGQGPEFLTYFQNEAQLEKSRLLSDRFSAERPKGSFSTLEIQRTEQGDSAMYLCASSPGTGDTQYFGPGTRLTVL.

CDR3 amino acids: CAISLGAGGTYEQYF. In nucleotides, the CDR3 is TGTGCCATCAGCCTGGGAGCGGGAGGAACCTACGAGCAGTACTTC. The rearrangement links TRBV10-3 to TRBJ2-7; 9 nucleotides align to TRBD2. This CDR3 spans 15 amino acids. Germline lookup yields CDR1 ENHRY and CDR2 SYGVKD. Germline trimming cut 6 bases from V and 2 bases from J; bases unmatched to any gene: 8.

This clone was detected a few times. The CDR3 region is CASSSTPQMNQPQHF. CDR3 DNA: TGTGCCAGCAGCTCGACTCCCCAGATGAATCAGCCCCAGCATTTT. This rearrangement joins TRBV11-2 to TRBJ1-5; D uncertain. Trimming removed 4 bases at V and 4 bases at J, with 14 bases between. The CDR3 runs to 15 residues. Germline assignment: CDR1 SGHAT and CDR2 FQNNGV.

This rearrangement joins TRBV18 to TRBJ2-7, with 7 nucleotides matching TRBD2. This CDR3 contains 16 residues. Germline CDR1 is KGHSH and CDR2 is LQKENI. The V gene end was trimmed by 3 bases and the J gene end by 3 bases; junction bases not matched to a gene: 11. The CDR3 spells CASSPTEWGGSYEQYF. DNA of the CDR3: TGTGCCAGCTCACCTACTGAGTGGGGGGGGAGCTACGAGCAGTACTTC. Supplemented by reference TRBV18 and TRBJ2-7, the full variable domain reads NAGVMQNPRHLVRRRGQEARLRCSPMKGHSHVYWYRQLPEEGLKFMVYLQKENIIDESGMPKERFSAEFPKEGPSILRIQQVVRGDSAAYFCASSPTEWGGSYEQYFGPGTRLTVT.

The chain employs TRBV2 and TRBJ1-1; weak D call: TRBD1 (6 bases). V was shortened by 5 bases and J by 4 bases, with 14 bases between the two germline ends. This CDR3 spans 14 amino acids. Germline values: CDR1 SNHLY, CDR2 FYNNEI. CDR3 residues: CASSLRGRGTEAFF. DNA of the CDR3: TGTGCCAGCAGTTTAAGGGGGAGGGGCACTGAAGCTTTCTTT.

The chain couples TRBV5-1 to TRBJ1-4; D ambiguous. Trimming removed 3 bases from V and 6 bases from J, with 12 bases in between. CDR1 is SGHRS, CDR2 YFSETQ, per germline. CDR3 length: 14 amino acids. The CDR3 loop reads CASSSEVWDEKLFF. The CDR3 DNA is TGCGCCAGCAGCTCCGAGGTCTGGGATGAAAAACTGTTTTTT.

The J gene is TRBJ2-2, the V gene TRBV28; D uncertain. The CDR3 loop spans 12 amino acids. Trimming took off 4 bases at V and 6 bases at J, with 6 bases between the two ends. Germline V lookup: CDR1 MDHEN, CDR2 SYDVKM. The CDR3: CASSSPSGELFF. For the CDR3, the DNA is TGTGCCAGCAGTTCGCCGTCCGGGGAGCTGTTTTTT.

CDR3 nucleotides: TGTGCCAGCAGTGAATCCGCGGCCATGAACACTGAAGCTTTCTTT. Translated: CASSESAAMNTEAFF. V gene TRBV25-1 combines with J gene TRBJ1-1; D not certain. Germline-derived CDR1 and CDR2 are MGHDK and SYGVNS. The CDR3 is 15 amino acids. The V and J ends lost 1 base and 0 bases respectively, with 9 bases between them.

This clone was detected only once. Other DNA variants within this sample encode the same CDR3. The chain carries TRBV11-2 and TRBJ1-1; D remains unclear. This CDR3 region has 14 residues. V lost 2 bases and J lost 2, with 9 bases in between. Germline CDR1 SGHAT, CDR2 FQNNGV. The CDR3 protein is CASSLRRVNTEAFF. CDR3 DNA sequence: TGTGCCAGCAGCTTAAGGCGGGTAAACACTGAAGCTTTCTTT. The whole variable domain, filled in from reference TRBV11-2 and TRBJ1-1, reads EAGVAQSPRYKIIEKRQSVAFWCNPISGHATLYWYQQILGQGPKLLIQFQNNGVVDDSQLPKDRFSAERLKGVDSTLKIQPAKLEDSAVYLCASSLRRVNTEAFFGQGTRLTVV.

The chain joins TRBV5-1 to TRBJ2-5, with a weak D call TRBD2 (5 bases). The length of the CDR3 is 13 residues. Trimming removed 4 bases at V and 0 bases at J, with 7 bases between. Germline V gives CDR1 SGHRS, CDR2 YFSETQ. The CDR3 DNA sequence: TGCGCCAGCAGCGCCGGGAACCAAGAGACCCAGTACTTC. This sequence encodes CASSAGNQETQYF.

This chain connects TRBV5-3 to TRBJ2-7, with 7 bases lining up with TRBD2. TRBV5-3 is an open reading frame whose function is uncertain. With V trimmed by 5 bases and J by 1 base, 18 bases remained unmatched. The CDR3 consists of 18 residues. CDR3 amino acids: CARRLKVRRERPSYEQYF. Written as DNA, the CDR3 is TGTGCCAGAAGATTAAAGGTAAGGCGGGAGCGCCCGTCCTACGAGCAGTACTTC.

The chain joins TRBV5-1 to TRBJ1-1, with TRBD1 matching over 7 bases. This CDR3 comprises 15 residues. Losses at the gene ends were 3 bases for V and 7 bases for J; bases not matched to a gene: 12. In germline, CDR1 is SGHRS, CDR2 YFSETQ. The DNA for the CDR3 is TGCGCCAGCAGCTACGGAATGACAGGGAGGATTGAAGCTTTCTTT. It yields the protein CASSYGMTGRIEAFF.

This chain links TRBV5-1 with TRBJ2-7; 7 positions match TRBD2. The CDR3 loop spans 15 amino acids. CDR1 SGHRS and CDR2 YFSETQ come from the germline V gene. The V and J ends lost 4 bases and 3 bases, in that order; junction bases with no gene match: 10. The CDR3 coding sequence is TGCGCCAGCAGCGCGGGAGACGGGGAGCACTACGAGCAGTACTTC. Its protein product is CASSAGDGEHYEQYF.

J is TRBJ2-1 and V is TRBV7-3; D unresolved. The CDR3 totals 13 residues. The germline CDR1 and CDR2 sequences are SGHTA and FQGTGA. V gave up 3 bases and J gave up 6 bases, with 9 bases separating them. The CDR3 region has the DNA TGTGCCAGCAGCTTGATAGTGAGCAATGAGCAGTTCTTC. Residues: CASSLIVSNEQFF.

The chain combines TRBV29-1 with TRBJ1-1, with D possibly TRBD1 on 6 matching bases. The CDR3 is 11 amino acids. V lost 7 bases, J lost 6 bases, and 12 bases lay in between. CDR1 and CDR2 (germline): SQVTM, ANQGSEA. The CDR3 nucleotides read TGCAGCGCCAAAGGACAGCCTGAAGCTTTCTTT. It translates to CSAKGQPEAFF.

J is TRBJ2-1 and V is TRBV27; 12 nucleotides agree with TRBD2. The CDR3 spans 18 residues. V shed 4 bases, J shed 7 bases, and the junction held 14 bases outside the gene matches. The germline V gene encodes CDR1 MNHEY and CDR2 SMNVEV (reference sequence). CDR3 nucleotides: TGTGCCAGCAGTTCTTACAGATCTAGCGGGAGGGCGGTAAATGAGCAGTTCTTC. Protein: CASSSYRSSGRAVNEQFF.

The chain employs TRBV29-1 and TRBJ2-5; the D is unclear. Trimming cost V 4 bases and J 2 bases, with 14 bases left between them. The CDR3 is made up of 14 amino acids. Germline lookup yields CDR1 SQVTM and CDR2 ANQGSEA. CDR3 protein: CSVVEASTQETQYF. The CDR3 region has the DNA TGCAGCGTTGTAGAAGCGTCAACTCAAGAGACCCAGTACTTC.

The chain combines TRBV10-3 with TRBJ1-1; D gene uncertain. Germline values: CDR1 ENHRY, CDR2 SYGVKD. This CDR3 comprises 13 residues. Trimming removed 3 bases at V and 2 bases at J, with 7 bases between. The CDR3 DNA reads TGTGCCATCAGTGACACTGCCAACACTGAAGCTTTCTTT. It encodes CAISDTANTEAFF.

V is TRBV7-9 and J is TRBJ2-7; 14 bases agree with TRBD2. V was clipped by 5 bases and J by 6 bases; unmatched bases: 6. Germline CDR1 reads SEHNR; CDR2 reads FQNEAQ (reference sequence). The CDR3 covers 15 residues. The DNA of the CDR3 is TGTGCCAGCAGCCCCCGACTAGCGGGAGGGGGCGAGCAGTACTTC. This encodes CASSPRLAGGGEQYF.

The chain joins TRBV7-6 to TRBJ2-2; the D call may be TRBD1 or TRBD2 (5 bases each). This CDR3 contains 14 residues. Looked up from germline, CDR1 is SGHVS and CDR2 is FNYEAQ. Trimming stripped 5 bases from V and 1 base from J, with 8 bases between. In DNA form, the CDR3 reads TGTGCCAGCAGCAGGGACCTGAACACCGGGGAGCTGTTTTTT. Its protein is CASSRDLNTGELFF.

This chain links TRBV7-6 with TRBJ1-5, with D maybe TRBD1 (6 bases). CDR3 size: 13 residues. CDR1 and CDR2 from the germline V gene are SGHVS and FNYEAQ. V lost 5 bases and J 6 bases, leaving 11 bases between the germline ends. CDR3 DNA sequence: TGTGCCAGCAGCCGTGGACAGTCTCAGCCCCAGCATTTT. Its translation: CASSRGQSQPQHF. The full variable domain, its missing parts supplied by reference TRBV7-6 and TRBJ1-5, is GAGVSQSPRYKVTKRGQDVALRCDPISGHVSLYWYRQALGQGPEFLTYFNYEAQQDKSGLPNDRFSAERPEGSISTLTIQRTEQRDSAMYRCASSRGQSQPQHFGDGTRLSIL.

This sequence joins TRBV23-1 and TRBJ1-1; the D is unclear. TRBV23-1 is an ORF for which the function is uncertain. CDR3 size: 14 residues. Trimming stripped 6 bases from V and 2 bases from J, with 13 bases between. For the CDR3, the DNA is TGCGCCAGCAGCAGTAAAGGGAGTAACACTGAAGCTTTCTTT. This translates into CASSSKGSNTEAFF.

A word on this clone: The identical CDR3 is also encoded by other nucleotide sequences in the sample. The CDR3 loop is CASSGTSVNTGELFF. CDR3 nucleotide sequence: TGTGCCAGCAGTGGGACTAGCGTGAACACCGGGGAGCTGTTTTTT. The chain joins TRBV2 to TRBJ2-2, with 9 bases fitting TRBD2. Germline V gene lookup returns CDR1 SNHLY and CDR2 FYNNEI. CDR3 size: 15 residues. V was clipped by 4 bases and J by 1 base; unmatched bases: 1. The whole variable domain, filled in from reference TRBV2 and TRBJ2-2, reads EPEVTQTPSHQVTQMGQEVILRCVPISNHLYFYWYRQILGQKVEFLVSFYNNEISEKSEIFDDQFSVERPDGSNFTLKIRSTKLEDSAMYFCASSGTSVNTGELFFGEGSRLTVL.

V usage is TRBV5-1 and J usage is TRBJ1-4; D uncertain. Per the germline V gene, CDR1 is SGHRS and CDR2 is YFSETQ. The CDR3 is made up of 13 amino acids. V was cut by 5 bases and J by 8 bases, with 13 bases left in between. DNA of the CDR3: TGCGCCAGCAGGGAGGTAGACGACGAAAAACTGTTTTTT. This codes for CASREVDDEKLFF.

The J gene is TRBJ2-3, the V gene TRBV6-4; TRBD1 or TRBD2 may be the D gene (5 bases each). Germline-derived CDR1 and CDR2 are MRHNA and SNTAGT. This CDR3 spans 13 amino acids. Between the trimmed V and J ends, which lost 5 bases and 12 bases, there was a span of 18 bases. Here the CDR3 reads CASSTNDGTPQYF. For the CDR3, the DNA is TGTGCCAGCAGTACTAATGACGGGACCCCACAGTATTTT.

This sequence joins TRBV10-3 and TRBJ1-5; D is undetermined. Germline CDR1 reads ENHRY; CDR2 reads SYGVKD. This CDR3 contains 12 residues. Trimming cost V 3 bases and J 6 bases, with 6 bases left between them. The CDR3: CAISDYLQPQHF. The DNA for the CDR3 is TGTGCCATCAGTGACTACCTTCAGCCCCAGCATTTT.